The source of this T cell receptor (beta chain) is a study of blood T cell repertoires in COVID-19. Overall study context: Material from acute and convalescent COVID-19 was sourced from the United States, Italy and Spain. PBMCs, B-cell-depleted T cells, or T cells provided the cDNA or gDNA that made up the material.

Per the authors' pipeline: It was from reference gene primer amplification that nucleated cell counts were estimated. Profiling relied on immunoSEQ multiplex PCR, and the TCRdb table lists in-frame clones only, not all of them. That table furnishes V, J and clone size, whereas the DNA furnished D and trimming. This sample yields some 100,000 clones, of which roughly 88% are seen a single time; around 6.9% belongs to the top ten. Specimen: peripheral blood. The TCR comes from a woman in her sixties or seventies with acute or convalescent COVID-19.

Here the CDR3 reads CASSASGQSNQPQHF. The CDR3 DNA reads TGTGCCAGCAGCGCGTCGGGACAAAGCAATCAGCCCCAGCATTTT. The chain combines TRBV7-9 with TRBJ1-5, with D possibly being TRBD1 (6 bases). V lost 5 bases and J lost 1, with 12 bases in between. Germline V lookup: CDR1 SEHNR, CDR2 FQNEAQ (reference sequence). CDR3 length: 15 amino acids.